These T cell receptor beta chains were read from a single sample in a study of blood T cell repertoires in COVID-19. The method was immunoSEQ multiplex PCR; TCRdb's version includes in-frame clones alone and lacks a portion of them. This sample carries roughly 300,000 clones, 87% of them seen once, and the ten largest clones take less than 6%. Sequencing was performed on PBMCs or T cells enriched from blood (not recorded which). The receptors shown here come from a woman in her twenties or thirties who had recovered from COVID-19. Each CDR3 is given with its conserved first and last residue. A D gene is named only where the DNA matches it firmly. Size is stated for part of the rows, as once, few or many counts, or as a class when the clone is expanded.

D gene	clone size	V gene	CDR3 length	J gene	CDR3 protein	CDR3 DNA
.	.	TRBV21-1	15	TRBJ2-7	CASKKAGGNSYEQYF	TGTGCCAGCAAAAAGGCGGGGGGAAATTCCTACGAGCAGTACTTC
.	.	TRBV6-1	13	TRBJ2-7	CASSESGWIEQYF	TGTGCCAGCAGTGAGTCGGGATGGATCGAGCAGTACTTC
.	.	TRBV4-1	14	TRBJ1-2	CASSQGTRARGYTF	TGCGCCAGCAGCCAAGGAACCAGGGCAAGAGGCTACACCTTC
.	.	TRBV5-5	14	TRBJ1-5	CASSWGTREQPQHF	TGTGCCAGCAGCTGGGGGACTCGGGAACAGCCCCAGCATTTT
.	.	TRBV10-3	14	TRBJ1-5	CAISESNQNQPQHF	TGTGCCATCAGTGAGTCGAATCAGAATCAGCCCCAGCATTTT
TRBD1	.	TRBV11-2	13	TRBJ1-1	CASSLTGDGEAFF	TGTGCCAGCAGCTTAACAGGGGATGGTGAAGCTTTCTTT
.	.	TRBV12-5	15	TRBJ1-2	CASGLVERALSGYTF	TGTGCTAGTGGTTTGGTGGAGCGGGCCCTTAGCGGCTACACCTTC
.	.	TRBV25-1	14	TRBJ2-7	CASSPELASYEQYF	TGTGCCAGTAGCCCCGAACTAGCCTCCTACGAGCAGTACTTC
.	.	TRBV19	13	TRBJ1-5	CASSSGRNQPQHF	TGTGCCAGTAGTTCTGGCCGCAATCAGCCCCAGCATTTT
.	.	TRBV5-1	15	TRBJ2-5	CASSLEGVPSETQYF	TGCGCCAGCAGCTTGGAAGGGGTCCCTTCAGAGACCCAGTACTTC
.	once	TRBV5-1	14	TRBJ1-3	CASSLGTPGDTIYF	TGCGCCAGCAGCTTAGGGACACCCGGAGACACCATATATTTT
TRBD1	once	TRBV6-5	15	TRBJ1-1	CASSDGTGTNTEAFF	TGTGCCAGCAGCGATGGGACAGGGACTAACACTGAAGCTTTCTTT
.	few	TRBV19	15	TRBJ1-5	CASSLLTRDNQPQHF	TGTGCCAGTAGTCTTTTGACCCGGGACAATCAGCCCCAGCATTTT
.	.	TRBV5-4	13	TRBJ2-1	CASRSGGLSEQFF	TGTGCCAGCAGGTCCGGGGGTCTAAGTGAGCAGTTCTTC
.	.	TRBV5-1	14	TRBJ1-1	CASRPTGNGAEAFF	TGCGCCAGCAGACCCACAGGGAATGGGGCTGAAGCTTTCTTT
.	.	TRBV19	16	TRBJ1-1	CASTQGGGREDTEAFF	TGTGCCAGTACCCAAGGGGGGGGGCGCGAGGACACTGAAGCTTTCTTT
.	.	TRBV9	13	TRBJ2-1	CASSSPGGDEQFF	TGTGCCAGCAGCTCGCCCGGGGGAGATGAGCAGTTCTTC
.	.	TRBV15	14	TRBJ1-1	CATSRDLMYIGAFF	TGTGCCACCAGCAGAGACCTCATGTATATCGGAGCTTTCTTT
.	.	TRBV5-1	14	TRBJ2-1	CASSLFQGLNEQFF	TGCGCCAGCAGCTTGTTTCAGGGGCTCAATGAGCAGTTCTTC
TRBD1	.	TRBV24-1	16	TRBJ2-1	CATSDPPGQGYNEQFF	TGTGCCACCAGTGATCCCCCGGGACAGGGCTACAATGAGCAGTTCTTC
.	.	TRBV28	14	TRBJ2-5	CASSPDAGPRGQYF	TGTGCCAGCAGCCCGGATGCAGGTCCTCGGGGCCAGTACTTC
.	.	TRBV12-3/TRBV12-4	13	TRBJ2-7	CASSFNRNYEQYF	TGTGCCAGCAGTTTTAACAGGAACTACGAGCAGTACTTC
.	.	TRBV6-5	14	TRBJ2-6	CASERLSGANVLTF	TGTGCCAGCGAGAGACTCTCTGGGGCCAACGTCCTGACTTTC
TRBD1	.	TRBV4-1	17	TRBJ1-3	CASSQAGQGLSGNTIYF	TGCGCCAGCAGCCAGGCGGGACAGGGGCTCTCTGGAAACACCATATATTTT
.	.	TRBV7-9	15	TRBJ1-1	CASSLGSVRNTEAFF	TGTGCCAGCAGCTTGGGGAGTGTTAGGAACACTGAAGCTTTCTTT
.	.	TRBV6-2/TRBV6-3	13	TRBJ2-1	CASSYSGSNEQFF	TGTGCCAGCAGTTACTCCGGGTCAAATGAGCAGTTCTTC
TRBD1	.	TRBV29-1	14	TRBJ2-7	CSVVGGTGADEQYF	TGCAGCGTCGTAGGAGGGACAGGGGCGGACGAGCAGTACTTC
.	.	TRBV3-1/TRBV3-2	17	TRBJ1-4	CASSLAGGETTNEKLFF	TGTGCCAGCAGCCTAGCGGGGGGGGAAACAACTAATGAAAAACTGTTTTTT
.	.	TRBV7-8	14	TRBJ1-4	CASSSDRFNEKLFF	TGTGCCAGCAGCTCGGACAGATTTAATGAAAAACTGTTTTTT
TRBD1	.	TRBV11-3	16	TRBJ2-2	CASSSGQGIGAGELFF	TGTGCCAGCAGCTCTGGACAGGGGATAGGTGCCGGGGAGCTGTTTTTT
TRBD1	.	TRBV11-1	14	TRBJ1-1	CASSSTGGNTEAFF	TGTGCCAGCAGCTCTACAGGGGGGAACACTGAAGCTTTCTTT
.	.	TRBV3-1/TRBV3-2	13	TRBJ1-1	CASSSREGTEAFF	TGTGCCAGCAGCAGCCGGGAAGGCACTGAAGCTTTCTTT
TRBD2	.	TRBV7-9	15	TRBJ2-5	CASTLPGGAEETQYF	TGTGCCAGCACCCTTCCGGGGGGGGCAGAGGAGACCCAGTACTTC
TRBD1	.	TRBV9	16	TRBJ1-2	CASSGLGQGGQYGYTF	TGTGCCAGCAGCGGACTCGGACAGGGCGGACAGTATGGCTACACCTTC
.	.	TRBV9	13	TRBJ1-2	CASSFLTSGGYTF	TGTGCCAGCAGCTTCCTAACGTCGGGGGGCTACACCTTC
TRBD1	.	TRBV6-5	16	TRBJ1-2	CASSYSSPGGSYGYTF	TGTGCCAGCAGTTACTCGAGCCCAGGGGGGAGCTATGGCTACACCTTC
TRBD2	.	TRBV2	16	TRBJ2-2	CASSRTSGDGAGELFF	TGTGCCAGCAGTAGGACTAGCGGGGATGGGGCCGGGGAGCTGTTTTTT
TRBD1	.	TRBV5-5	14	TRBJ1-2	CASSPWDSNYGYTF	TGTGCCAGCAGCCCCTGGGACAGTAACTATGGCTACACCTTC